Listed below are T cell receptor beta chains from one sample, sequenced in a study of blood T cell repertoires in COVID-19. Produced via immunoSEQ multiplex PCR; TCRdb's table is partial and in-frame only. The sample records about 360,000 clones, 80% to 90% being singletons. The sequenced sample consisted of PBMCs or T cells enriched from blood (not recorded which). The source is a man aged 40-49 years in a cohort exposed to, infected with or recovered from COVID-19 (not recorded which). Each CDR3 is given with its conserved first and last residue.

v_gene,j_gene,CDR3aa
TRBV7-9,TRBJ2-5,CASSLTMIAETQYF
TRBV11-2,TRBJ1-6,CASSLSRGANNSPLHF
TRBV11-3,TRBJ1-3,CASSYGNSGNTIYF
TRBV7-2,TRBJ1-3,CASSPGEPGNTIYF
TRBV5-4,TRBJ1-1,CASRAPGGTEAFF
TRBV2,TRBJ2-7,CASRSQGHEEYF
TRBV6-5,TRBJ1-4,CASSSPEVQGYEKLFF
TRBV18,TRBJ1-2,CASSPKQGDYGYTF
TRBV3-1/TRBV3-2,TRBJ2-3,CASSHPGTGVLNTQYF
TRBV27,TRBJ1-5,CASSSRQGHQPQHF
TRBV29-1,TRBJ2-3,CSVGTGGFPVTDTQYF
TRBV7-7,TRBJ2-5,CASSFGQGRGETQYF
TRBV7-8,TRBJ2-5,CASSPGGGGETQYF
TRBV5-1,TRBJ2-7,CASSFGGGRYEQYF
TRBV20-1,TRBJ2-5,CSARQQETQYF
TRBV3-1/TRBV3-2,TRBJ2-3,CASSQDLPGTSTDTQYF
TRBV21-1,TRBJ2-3,CASSKSGTSTDTQYF
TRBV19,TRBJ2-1,CASSIAGGDNEQFF
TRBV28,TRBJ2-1,CASSLSSGPYNEQFF
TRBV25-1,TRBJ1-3,CASSDISQGNTIYF
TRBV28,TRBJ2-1,CASSPGTHYNEQFF
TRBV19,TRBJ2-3,CASATSADTQYF
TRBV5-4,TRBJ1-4,CASTRSGGSEKLFF
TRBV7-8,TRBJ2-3,CASSLRGGSLVSDTQYF
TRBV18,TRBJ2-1,CASSPRTSRSSYNEQFF
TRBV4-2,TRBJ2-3,CASSQVAGVVGDTQYF
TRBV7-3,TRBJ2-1,CASSLEGGNEQFF
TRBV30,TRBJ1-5,CAWSLGGSNQPQHF
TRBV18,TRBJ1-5,CASSRFPGQGALGQPQHF
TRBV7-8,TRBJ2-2,CASSHPGGGELFF
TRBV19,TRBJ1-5,CASSRSTVGNQPQHF
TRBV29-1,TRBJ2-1,CSVLGRERQGRPRVDEQFF
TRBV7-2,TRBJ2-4,CASSWGQQNIQYF
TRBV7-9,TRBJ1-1,CASTKPPQGNTEAFF
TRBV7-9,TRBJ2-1,CASSLDRVSYNEQFF